The clone carrying this T cell receptor beta chain was recorded many times. Its antigen is not known. This specimen belongs to a study of CD8+CD57+ T cells in acquired aplastic anemia. Study information: Sorted CD4+ and CD8+ cells gave a mean 3.2 ug DNA, range roughly 0.19 to 27.4 ug. Where healthy donors were concerned, CD4+ cells averaged approximately 9.8 million reads. Points from the study as a whole: Twenty-nine sequences, all CD8+ CDR3, were shared between patients and controls.

TCR beta VDJ and CDR3 profiles were obtained from a genomic DNA template. TCRdb analysed the reads with MiXCR anew, one entry per CDR3 protein. This sample carries hundreds of thousands of distinct CDR3 sequences, 55% to 75% of them seen once, and the ten largest clones take under 4.5%. The clonotype originates from a human donor in good health, serving as a control. Material: sorted CD4+, CD8+, or CD8+CD57+ T cells (not recorded which) from PBMCs.

CDR3 region: CSAPATDDEKLFF. For the CDR3, the DNA is TGCAGTGCTCCCGCCACGGACGATGAAAAACTGTTTTTT. The chain carries TRBV20-1 and TRBJ1-4; D is uncertain. Germline assignment: CDR1 DFQATT and CDR2 SNEGSKA (reference sequence). CDR3 length: 13 amino acids. V dropped 5 bases and J dropped 6 bases, with 13 bases sitting between them.